This T cell receptor (beta chain) was captured in a study of blood T cells in healthy people across ages. Broader study findings: With naive T cell percentage, TCR beta diversity showed a strong correlation.

This clonotype was detected only a few times. Its antigen is currently unknown. Through a sample-barcoded 5' primer and a J-beta primer mix, a second PCR was run for roughly 7 to 11 cycles. TCRdb re-called the 5' RACE reads through MiXCR, storing one row per CDR3 protein. The top ten hold about 4.1% of the sample, which has some 1,500,000 distinct CDR3 sequences, under 55% seen once. The sequenced material came from blood. This receptor was taken from a woman aged 18-35 years in good health.

CDR3 loop: CASSWDRRRDGYTF. DNA of the CDR3: TGTGCCAGCAGTTGGGACAGGCGTAGGGACGGCTACACCTTC. The J gene is TRBJ1-2, the V gene TRBV12-3 or TRBV12-4; 8 bases match TRBD1. Unmatched junction bases numbered 9, after V lost 4 bases and J lost 8 bases. This CDR3 is 14 amino acids long.